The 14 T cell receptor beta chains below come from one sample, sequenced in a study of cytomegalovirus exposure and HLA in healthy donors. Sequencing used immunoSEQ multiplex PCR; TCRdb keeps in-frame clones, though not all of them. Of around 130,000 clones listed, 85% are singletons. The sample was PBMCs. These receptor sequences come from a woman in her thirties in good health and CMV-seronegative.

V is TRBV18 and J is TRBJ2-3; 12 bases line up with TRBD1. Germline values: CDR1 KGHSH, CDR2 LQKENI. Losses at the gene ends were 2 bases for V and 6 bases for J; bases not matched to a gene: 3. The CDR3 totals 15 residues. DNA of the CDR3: TGTGCCAGCTCACCAGGGACAGGGGGCAGTGATACGCAGTATTTT. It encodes CASSPGTGGSDTQYF.

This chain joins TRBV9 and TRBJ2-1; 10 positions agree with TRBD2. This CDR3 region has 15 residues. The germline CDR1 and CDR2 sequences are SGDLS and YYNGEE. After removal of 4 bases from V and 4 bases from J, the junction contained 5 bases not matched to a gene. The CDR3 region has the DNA TGTGCCAGCAGCCCCAATAGCGGGGGGTACAATGAGCAGTTCTTC. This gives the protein CASSPNSGGYNEQFF. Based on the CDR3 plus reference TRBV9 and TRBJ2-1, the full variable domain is DSGVTQTPKHLITATGQRVTLRCSPRSGDLSVYWYQQSLDQGLQFLIQYYNGEERAKGNILERFSAQQFPDLHSELNLSSLELGDSALYFCASSPNSGGYNEQFFGPGTRLTVL.

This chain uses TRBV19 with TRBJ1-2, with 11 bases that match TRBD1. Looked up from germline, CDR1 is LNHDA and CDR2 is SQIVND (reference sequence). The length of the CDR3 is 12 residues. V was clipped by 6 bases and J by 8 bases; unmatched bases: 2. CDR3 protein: CASRDRGPGYTF. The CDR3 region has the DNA TGTGCCAGTAGGGACAGGGGGCCGGGCTACACCTTC.

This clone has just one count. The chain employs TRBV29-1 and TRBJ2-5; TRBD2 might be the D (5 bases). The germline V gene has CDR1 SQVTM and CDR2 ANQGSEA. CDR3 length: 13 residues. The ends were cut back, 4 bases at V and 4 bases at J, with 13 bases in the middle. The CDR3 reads CSVGTARRETQYF. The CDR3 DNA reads TGCAGCGTTGGGACTGCGCGTCGAGAGACCCAGTACTTC.

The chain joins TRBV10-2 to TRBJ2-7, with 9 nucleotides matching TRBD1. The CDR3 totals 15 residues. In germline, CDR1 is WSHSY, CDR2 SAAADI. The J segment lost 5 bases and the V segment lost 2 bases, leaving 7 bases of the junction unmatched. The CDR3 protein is CASSEPGTGFHEQYF. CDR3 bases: TGCGCCAGCAGTGAGCCTGGGACAGGGTTCCACGAGCAGTACTTC.

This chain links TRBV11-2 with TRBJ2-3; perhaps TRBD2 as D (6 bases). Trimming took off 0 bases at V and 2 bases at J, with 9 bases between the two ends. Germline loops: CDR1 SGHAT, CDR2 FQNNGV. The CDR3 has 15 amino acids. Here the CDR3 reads CASSLDGGTTDTQYF. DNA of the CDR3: TGTGCCAGCAGCTTAGATGGGGGGACCACAGATACGCAGTATTTT. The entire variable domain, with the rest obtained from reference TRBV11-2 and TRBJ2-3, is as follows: EAGVAQSPRYKIIEKRQSVAFWCNPISGHATLYWYQQILGQGPKLLIQFQNNGVVDDSQLPKDRFSAERLKGVDSTLKIQPAKLEDSAVYLCASSLDGGTTDTQYFGPGTRLTVL.

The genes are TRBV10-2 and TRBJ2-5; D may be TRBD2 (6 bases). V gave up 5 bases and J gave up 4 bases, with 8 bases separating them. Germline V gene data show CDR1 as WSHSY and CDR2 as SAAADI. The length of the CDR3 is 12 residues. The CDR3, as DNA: TGCGCCAGCAGTACTAGCTTAGAGACCCAGTACTTC. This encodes CASSTSLETQYF.

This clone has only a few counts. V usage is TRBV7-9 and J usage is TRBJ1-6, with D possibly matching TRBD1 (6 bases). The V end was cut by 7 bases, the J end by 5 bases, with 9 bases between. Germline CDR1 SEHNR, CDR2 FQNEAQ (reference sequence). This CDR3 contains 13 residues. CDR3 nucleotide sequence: TGTGCCAGCAACCGACAGGATAATTCACCCCTCCACTTT. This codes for CASNRQDNSPLHF.

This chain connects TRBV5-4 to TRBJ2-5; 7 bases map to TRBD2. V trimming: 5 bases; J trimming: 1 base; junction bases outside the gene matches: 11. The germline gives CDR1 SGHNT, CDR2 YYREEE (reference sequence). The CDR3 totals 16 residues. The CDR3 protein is CASSGGSAGVQETQYF. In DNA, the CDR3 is TGTGCCAGCAGTGGGGGATCGGCGGGGGTCCAAGAGACCCAGTACTTC.

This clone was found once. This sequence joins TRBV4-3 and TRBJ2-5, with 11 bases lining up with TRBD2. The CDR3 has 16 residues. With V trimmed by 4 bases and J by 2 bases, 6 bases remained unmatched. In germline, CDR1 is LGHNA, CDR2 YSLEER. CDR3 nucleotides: TGCGCCAGCAGCCTTACCGGGACTAGCGGTCAAGAGACCCAGTACTTC. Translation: CASSLTGTSGQETQYF.

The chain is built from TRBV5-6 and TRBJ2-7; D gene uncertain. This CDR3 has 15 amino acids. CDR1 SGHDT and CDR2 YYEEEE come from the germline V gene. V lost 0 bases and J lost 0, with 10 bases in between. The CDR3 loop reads CASSLVADSSYEQYF. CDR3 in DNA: TGTGCCAGCAGCTTGGTCGCGGATAGCTCCTACGAGCAGTACTTC.

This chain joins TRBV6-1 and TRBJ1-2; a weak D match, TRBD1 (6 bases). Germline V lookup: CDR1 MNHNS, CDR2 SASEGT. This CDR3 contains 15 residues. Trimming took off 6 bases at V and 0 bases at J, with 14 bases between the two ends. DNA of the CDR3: TGTGCCAGCAGGCAGGGGTCCTTACCTAACTATGGCTACACCTTC. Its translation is CASRQGSLPNYGYTF.

The CDR3 region has the DNA TGTGCCAGCAGCCCGAATCCGGGCAGGGGTACAGATACGCAGTATTTT. Protein: CASSPNPGRGTDTQYF. The rearrangement joins TRBV7-2 to TRBJ2-3; weak D call: TRBD1 (6 bases). The CDR3 has 16 amino acids. Trimming took off 5 bases at V and 3 bases at J, with 18 bases between the two ends. In germline, CDR1 is SGHTA, CDR2 FQGNSA. Complete variable domain (other parts from reference TRBV7-2 and TRBJ2-3): GAGVSQSPSNKVTEKGKDVELRCDPISGHTALYWYRQSLGQGLEFLIYFQGNSAPDKSGLPSDRFSAERTGGSVSTLTIQRTQQEDSAVYLCASSPNPGRGTDTQYFGPGTRLTVL.

The CDR3 sequence: CASSDPRVGQKYF. DNA of the CDR3: TGTGCCAGCAGTGATCCCCGTGTGGGGCAGAAGTATTTT. The chain joins TRBV25-1 to TRBJ2-3; a possible D gene is TRBD1 (5 bases). Trimming cost V 3 bases and J 13 bases, with 17 bases left between them. This CDR3 is 13 amino acids long. The germline V gene encodes CDR1 MGHDK and CDR2 SYGVNS.